This T cell receptor (beta chain) was retrieved from a study of Ad26.COV2.S vaccination and SARS-CoV-2 variants. Documented treatment: 19 received Ad26.COV2.S at low or high dose, single or two shots; about 5 received placebo; per-sample allocation not given. Sampling took place 63 days after the first vaccine or placebo injection. This CDR3 spans 13 amino acids. Trimming took 3 bases from V and 4 from J, leaving 10 bases between them. CDR1 is GTSNPN, CDR2 SVGIG, per germline (reference sequence). General study points: Ad26.COV2.S recipients had broader spike-specific TCRs (P = 0.0014).

The protocol was immunoSEQ multiplex PCR, while the TCRdb copy is restricted to in-frame clones and leaves out a portion. The sample carries fewer than 400,000 clones, approximately 86% recorded once. As for this clone: The antigen is not known.

The V gene is TRBV30, the J gene TRBJ1-5, with a tentative D call TRBD1 (6 bases). The TCR comes from a person aged 18-60 years who received the Ad26.COV2.S COVID-19 vaccine or a placebo. The sequencing here drew on peripheral blood, taken in a trial of Ad26.COV2.S vaccine versus placebo. The CDR3 here is CAWSRQDNQPQHF. CDR3 sequence (DNA): TGTGCCTGGAGCCGACAGGATAATCAGCCCCAGCATTTT.